A single sample gave rise to the 7 T cell receptor beta chains below, sequenced in a study of neurological immune-mediated disorders. TCRdb independently ran MiXCR on the 5' RACE reads; one entry per CDR3 protein. The repertoire holds around 70,000 distinct CDR3 sequences, with around 5% as singletons. Sequencing was done on a sample of PBMCs. The receptor set was obtained from a woman in her 30s with multiple sclerosis.

This clonotype was detected only a few times. The chain employs TRBV6-5 and TRBJ2-3; no firm D call. Germline CDR1 and CDR2: MNHEY and SVGAGI. Trimming pared 3 bases from V and 7 bases from J, leaving 11 bases between. The CDR3 totals 13 residues. The CDR3 sequence: CASSYGSTYTQYF. In DNA, the CDR3 is TGTGCCAGCAGTTATGGGTCAACATATACGCAGTATTTT.

The sample holds many counts of this clonotype. V and J are TRBV9 and TRBJ2-3; D remains unclear. The germline CDR1 and CDR2 sequences are SGDLS and YYNGEE. Trimming left V 4 bases short and J 3 bases short, with 9 bases between. The CDR3 contains 13 residues. CDR3 sequence reads: CASSTHLTDTQYF. DNA for the CDR3: TGTGCCAGCAGCACCCATCTGACAGATACGCAGTATTTT.

This clonotype was picked up a small number of times. The chain recombines TRBV7-9 with TRBJ2-3; a possible D gene is TRBD2 (6 bases). The CDR3 covers 12 residues. The germline V gene has CDR1 SEHNR and CDR2 FQNEAQ (reference sequence). Between the trimmed V and J ends, which lost 4 bases and 14 bases, there was a span of 16 bases. CDR3 amino acids: CASSSREVGGYF. CDR3 sequence (DNA): TGTGCCAGCAGCTCCAGGGAGGTGGGTGGGTATTTT.

Concerning this clonotype itself: A much bigger clone sits one base away, suggesting this may be a read error. The chain combines TRBV7-3 with TRBJ1-1; TRBD1 matches at 7 bases. Trimming at V came to 6 bases and at J to 11 bases, leaving 12 bases not matched to a gene. The CDR3 loop spans 13 amino acids. Germline V gives CDR1 SGHTA, CDR2 FQGTGA. The CDR3 sequence is CASSYVTGATAFF. CDR3 sequence (DNA): TGTGCCAGCAGTTACGTAACAGGGGCGACGGCTTTCTTT.

This clonotype was counted at least ten times. CDR3 loop: CASSRDGSYEQYF. The DNA of the CDR3 is TGCGCCAGCAGCCGGGACGGTTCCTACGAGCAGTACTTC. The V gene is TRBV5-1, the J gene TRBJ2-7, with D perhaps given as TRBD1 or TRBD2 (5 bases each). Germline V gene lookup returns CDR1 SGHRS and CDR2 YFSETQ. CDR3 length equals 13 residues. The V and J ends lost 4 bases and 1 base respectively, with 9 bases between them.

This clonotype came up many times. The chain is built from TRBV5-6 and TRBJ2-7; D is perhaps TRBD1 or TRBD2 (6 bases each). Looked up from germline, CDR1 is SGHDT and CDR2 is YYEEEE. The CDR3 is made up of 14 amino acids. V lost 4 bases and J lost 3, with 14 bases in between. As DNA, the CDR3 is TGTGCCAGCAGCGCCTATGGGGGGCTCTACGAGCAGTACTTC. Protein product: CASSAYGGLYEQYF.

In its sample, this clonotype was seen many times. The chain links TRBV5-1 to TRBJ2-1; TRBD1 matches at 8 bases. This CDR3 is built from 14 residues. With V trimmed by 3 bases and J by 5 bases, 4 bases remained unmatched. Germline CDR1 SGHRS, CDR2 YFSETQ. CDR3 protein: CASSSGTGNNEQFF. In DNA, the CDR3 is TGCGCCAGCAGCTCCGGGACAGGCAACAATGAGCAGTTCTTC.